The T cell receptor (beta chain) under discussion was sequenced for a study of OX40 agonist ivuxolimab in advanced cancers. The wider study: The dose-escalation group included hepatocellular carcinoma, melanoma, renal cell carcinoma and head and neck cancer. Broader study findings: Clonal expansion among partial responders at 0.1-3.0 mg/kg ranked near the lowest. The CD4+ and CD8+ T cells in the blood had expanded clonally by week 6 at 0.1 to 3.0 mg/kg.

Germline CDR1 and CDR2: SNHLY and FYNNEI. CDR3 size: 15 residues. V gave up 4 bases and J gave up 9 bases; unmatched junction bases: 10. About this clone itself: Its antigen is undetermined.

Libraries were prepared by immunoSEQ multiplex PCR; TCRdb keeps only in-frame clonotypes and omits some of them. The profile shows about 67,000 clones, about 87% of them singletons. Individuals having autoimmune disease history or systemic immunosuppression were not enrolled. This chain links TRBV2 with TRBJ2-4; 9 bases line up with TRBD1. The sequence was collected from an adult with an advanced solid tumor such as melanoma, head and neck, liver or kidney cancer. The specimen was CD4+ or CD8+ T cells sorted from blood, collected in a trial of the OX40 agonist ivuxolimab. The CDR3 DNA reads TGTGCCAGCAGTGCCGGGACAGGGAGTAGTAGCATTCAGTACTTC. This sequence encodes CASSAGTGSSSIQYF.